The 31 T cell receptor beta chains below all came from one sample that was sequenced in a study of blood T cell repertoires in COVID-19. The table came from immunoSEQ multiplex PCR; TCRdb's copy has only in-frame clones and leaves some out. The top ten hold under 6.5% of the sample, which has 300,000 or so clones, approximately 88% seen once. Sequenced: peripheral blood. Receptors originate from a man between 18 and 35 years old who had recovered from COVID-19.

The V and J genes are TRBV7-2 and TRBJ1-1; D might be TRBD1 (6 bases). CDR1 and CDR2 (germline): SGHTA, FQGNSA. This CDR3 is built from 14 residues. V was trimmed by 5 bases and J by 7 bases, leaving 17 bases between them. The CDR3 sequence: CASSPYGGGGEAFF. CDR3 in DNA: TGTGCCAGCAGCCCCTATGGGGGAGGGGGTGAAGCTTTCTTT.

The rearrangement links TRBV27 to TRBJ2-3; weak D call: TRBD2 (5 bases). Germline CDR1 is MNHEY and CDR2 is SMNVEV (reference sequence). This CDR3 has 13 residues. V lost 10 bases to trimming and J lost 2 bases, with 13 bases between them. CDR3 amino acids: CATKERYTDTQYF. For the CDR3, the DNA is TGTGCCACCAAGGAGCGGTACACAGATACGCAGTATTTT.

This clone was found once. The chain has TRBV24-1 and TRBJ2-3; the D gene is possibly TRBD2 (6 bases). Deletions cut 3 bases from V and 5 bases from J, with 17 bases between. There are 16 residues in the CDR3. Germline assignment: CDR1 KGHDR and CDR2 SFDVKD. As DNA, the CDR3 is TGTGCCACCAGTGATCCGACCCTGGGGGGTGGAGATACGCAGTATTTT. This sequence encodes CATSDPTLGGGDTQYF.

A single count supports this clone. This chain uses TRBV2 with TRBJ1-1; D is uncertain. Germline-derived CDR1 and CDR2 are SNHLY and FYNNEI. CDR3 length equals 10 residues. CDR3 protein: CAWSNTEAFF. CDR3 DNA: TGTGCTTGGAGCAACACTGAAGCTTTCTTT.

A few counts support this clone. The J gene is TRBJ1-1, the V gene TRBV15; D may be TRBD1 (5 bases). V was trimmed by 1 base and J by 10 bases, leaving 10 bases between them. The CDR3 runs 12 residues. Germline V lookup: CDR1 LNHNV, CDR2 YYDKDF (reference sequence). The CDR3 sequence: CATSRAGGGAFF. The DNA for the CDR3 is TGTGCCACCAGCAGAGCTGGGGGGGGAGCTTTCTTT. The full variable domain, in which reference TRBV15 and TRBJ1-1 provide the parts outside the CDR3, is DAMVIQNPRYQVTQFGKPVTLSCSQTLNHNVMYWYQQKSSQAPKLLFHYYDKDFNNEADTPDNFQSRRPNTSFCFLDIRSPGLGDTAMYLCATSRAGGGAFFGQGTRLTVV.

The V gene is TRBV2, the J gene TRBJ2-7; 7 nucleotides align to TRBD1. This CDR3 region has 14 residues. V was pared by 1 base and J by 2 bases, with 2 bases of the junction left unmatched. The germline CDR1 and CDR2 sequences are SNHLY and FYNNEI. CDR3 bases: TGTGCCAGCAGTGAAGAGACAGGGCCCTACGAGCAGTACTTC. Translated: CASSEETGPYEQYF.

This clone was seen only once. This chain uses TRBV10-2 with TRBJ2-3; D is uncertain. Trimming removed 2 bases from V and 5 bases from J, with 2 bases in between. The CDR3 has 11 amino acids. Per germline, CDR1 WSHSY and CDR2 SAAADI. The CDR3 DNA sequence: TGCGCCAGCAGTGAGCGAGATACGCAGTATTTT. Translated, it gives CASSERDTQYF.

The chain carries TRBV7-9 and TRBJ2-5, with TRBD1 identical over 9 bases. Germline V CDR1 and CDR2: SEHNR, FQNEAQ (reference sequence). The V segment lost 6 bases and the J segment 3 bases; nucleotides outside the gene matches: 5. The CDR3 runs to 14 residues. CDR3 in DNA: TGTGCCAGCAGGGAAACAGGGGGCGAAGAGACCCAGTACTTC. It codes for CASRETGGEETQYF.

For the CDR3, the DNA is TGTGCCAGCAGTTCACAGGGGGCGAACACCGGGGAGCTGTTTTTT. Translation gives CASSSQGANTGELFF. The V and J genes are TRBV6-5 and TRBJ2-2; 8 bases are shared with TRBD1. Germline V gene lookup returns CDR1 MNHEY and CDR2 SVGAGI. With 4 bases clipped from V and 0 bases from J, the junction kept 1 base outside the gene matches. The CDR3 is 15 residues long.

CDR3 amino acids: CATQKASGKKNEQFF. DNA for the CDR3: TGTGCCACGCAAAAAGCTAGCGGAAAGAAGAATGAGCAGTTCTTC. The chain combines TRBV15 with TRBJ2-1, with TRBD2 matching 7 bases. The CDR3 length is 15 residues. Germline V CDR1 and CDR2: LNHNV, YYDKDF (reference sequence). J gave up 7 bases and V 9 bases, and 15 bases lay outside the gene matches. The whole variable domain, filled in from reference TRBV15 and TRBJ2-1, reads DAMVIQNPRYQVTQFGKPVTLSCSQTLNHNVMYWYQQKSSQAPKLLFHYYDKDFNNEADTPDNFQSRRPNTSFCFLDIRSPGLGDTAMYLCATQKASGKKNEQFFGPGTRLTVL.

CDR3 protein: CASISPDRRAFF. CDR3 bases: TGTGCCAGTATCAGCCCGGACAGACGAGCTTTCTTT. The V call is TRBV19, the J call TRBJ1-1, with a possible D match to TRBD1 (6 bases). The germline gives CDR1 LNHDA, CDR2 SQIVND (reference sequence). The CDR3 is 12 amino acids. The germline V and J ends were trimmed by 7 bases and 10 bases, with 16 bases remaining between them.

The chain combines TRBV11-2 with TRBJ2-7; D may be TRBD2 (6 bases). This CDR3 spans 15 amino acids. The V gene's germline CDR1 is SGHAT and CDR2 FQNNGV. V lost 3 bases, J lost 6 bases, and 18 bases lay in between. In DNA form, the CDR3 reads TGTGCCAGCAGCTTGGGACTGAACGACCTTCTCGAGCAGTACTTC. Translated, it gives CASSLGLNDLLEQYF.

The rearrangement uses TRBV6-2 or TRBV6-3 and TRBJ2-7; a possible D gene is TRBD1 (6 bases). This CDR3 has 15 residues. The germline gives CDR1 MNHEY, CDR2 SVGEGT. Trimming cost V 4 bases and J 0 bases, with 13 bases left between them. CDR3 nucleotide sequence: TGTGCCAGCAGTTCCCCCGGGACATTCTCCTACGAGCAGTACTTC. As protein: CASSSPGTFSYEQYF.

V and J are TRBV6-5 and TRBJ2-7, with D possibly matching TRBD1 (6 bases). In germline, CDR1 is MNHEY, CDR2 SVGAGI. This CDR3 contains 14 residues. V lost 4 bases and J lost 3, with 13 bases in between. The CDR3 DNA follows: TGTGCCAGCAGTTCCCTAGGACAGAGCTACGAGCAGTACTTC. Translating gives CASSSLGQSYEQYF.

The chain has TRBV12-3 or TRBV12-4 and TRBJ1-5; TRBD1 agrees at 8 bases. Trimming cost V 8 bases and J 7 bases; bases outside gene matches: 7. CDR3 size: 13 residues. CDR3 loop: CASAQGTGQPQHF. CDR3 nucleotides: TGTGCCAGCGCTCAGGGGACAGGACAGCCCCAGCATTTT.

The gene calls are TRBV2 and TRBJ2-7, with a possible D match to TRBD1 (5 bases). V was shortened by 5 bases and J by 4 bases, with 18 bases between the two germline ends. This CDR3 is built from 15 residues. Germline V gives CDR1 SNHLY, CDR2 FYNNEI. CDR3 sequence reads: CASSSTELLRYEQYF. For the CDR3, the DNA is TGTGCCAGCAGTTCGACAGAATTGCTCAGATACGAGCAGTACTTC.

In DNA, the CDR3 is TGTGCCAGCAGTGAAACTAGCGGGGAGCAGTTCTTC. Residues: CASSETSGEQFF. The rearrangement joins TRBV2 to TRBJ2-1; 9 bases agree with TRBD2. The CDR3 covers 12 residues. V trimming: 2 bases; J trimming: 10 bases; junction bases outside the gene matches: 0. The germline V gene encodes CDR1 SNHLY and CDR2 FYNNEI.

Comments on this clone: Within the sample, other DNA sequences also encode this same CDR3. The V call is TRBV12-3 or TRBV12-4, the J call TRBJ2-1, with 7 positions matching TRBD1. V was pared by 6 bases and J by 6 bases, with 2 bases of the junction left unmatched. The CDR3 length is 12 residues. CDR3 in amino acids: CASSYRGNEQFF. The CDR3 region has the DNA TGTGCCAGCAGCTACAGGGGCAATGAGCAGTTCTTC.

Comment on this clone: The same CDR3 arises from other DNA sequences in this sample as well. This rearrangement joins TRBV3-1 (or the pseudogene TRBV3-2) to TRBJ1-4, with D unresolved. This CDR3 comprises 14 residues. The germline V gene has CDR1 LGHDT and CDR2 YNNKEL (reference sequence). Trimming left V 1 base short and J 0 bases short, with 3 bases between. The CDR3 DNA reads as TGTGCCAGCAGCCAAGGCGCAACTAATGAAAAACTGTTTTTT. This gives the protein CASSQGATNEKLFF.

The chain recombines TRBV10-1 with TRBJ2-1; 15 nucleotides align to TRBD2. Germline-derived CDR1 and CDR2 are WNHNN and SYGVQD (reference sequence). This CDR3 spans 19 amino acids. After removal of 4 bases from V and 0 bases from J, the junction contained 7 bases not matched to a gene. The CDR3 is CASSAGTSGRHLSYNEQFF. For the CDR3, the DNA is TGCGCCAGCAGTGCCGGGACTAGCGGGAGGCACCTCTCCTACAATGAGCAGTTCTTC.

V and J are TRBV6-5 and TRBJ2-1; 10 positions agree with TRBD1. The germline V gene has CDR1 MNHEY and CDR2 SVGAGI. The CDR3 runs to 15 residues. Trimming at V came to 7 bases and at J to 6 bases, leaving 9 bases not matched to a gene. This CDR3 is CASTPMGQGINEQFF. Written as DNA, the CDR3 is TGTGCCAGCACCCCCATGGGACAGGGGATCAATGAGCAGTTCTTC.

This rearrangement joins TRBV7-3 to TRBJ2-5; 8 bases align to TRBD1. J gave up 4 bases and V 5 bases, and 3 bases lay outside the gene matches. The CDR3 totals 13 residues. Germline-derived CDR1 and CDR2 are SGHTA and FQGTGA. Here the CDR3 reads CASSLGQGETQYF. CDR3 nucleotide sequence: TGTGCCAGCAGCCTTGGACAGGGAGAGACCCAGTACTTC.

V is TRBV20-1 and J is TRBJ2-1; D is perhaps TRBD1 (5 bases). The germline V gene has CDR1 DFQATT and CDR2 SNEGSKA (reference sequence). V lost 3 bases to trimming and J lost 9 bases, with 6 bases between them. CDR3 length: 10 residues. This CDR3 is CSASQGEQFF. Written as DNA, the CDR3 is TGCAGTGCTAGTCAGGGTGAGCAGTTCTTC.

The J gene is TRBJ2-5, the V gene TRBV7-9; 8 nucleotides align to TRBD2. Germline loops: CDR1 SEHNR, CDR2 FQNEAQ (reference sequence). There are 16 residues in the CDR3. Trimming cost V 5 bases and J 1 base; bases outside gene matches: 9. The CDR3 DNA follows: TGTGCCAGCAGCCCTCATTCCGGGACTAGCCAAGAGACCCAGTACTTC. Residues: CASSPHSGTSQETQYF.

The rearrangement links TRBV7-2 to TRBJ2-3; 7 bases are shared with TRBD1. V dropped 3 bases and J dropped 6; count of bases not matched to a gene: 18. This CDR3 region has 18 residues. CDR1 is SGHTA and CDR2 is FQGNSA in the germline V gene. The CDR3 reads CASSLQPSPTGMEDTQYF. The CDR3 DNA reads TGTGCCAGCAGCTTGCAACCAAGTCCGACAGGGATGGAGGATACGCAGTATTTT. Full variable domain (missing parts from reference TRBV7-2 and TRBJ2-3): GAGVSQSPSNKVTEKGKDVELRCDPISGHTALYWYRQSLGQGLEFLIYFQGNSAPDKSGLPSDRFSAERTGGSVSTLTIQRTQQEDSAVYLCASSLQPSPTGMEDTQYFGPGTRLTVL.

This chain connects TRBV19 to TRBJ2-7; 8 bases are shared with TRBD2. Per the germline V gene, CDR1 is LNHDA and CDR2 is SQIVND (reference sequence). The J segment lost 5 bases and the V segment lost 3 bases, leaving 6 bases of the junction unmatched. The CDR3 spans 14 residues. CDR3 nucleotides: TGTGCCAGTAGTATTCGGGAGGGCCAGCACGAGCAGTACTTC. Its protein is CASSIREGQHEQYF.

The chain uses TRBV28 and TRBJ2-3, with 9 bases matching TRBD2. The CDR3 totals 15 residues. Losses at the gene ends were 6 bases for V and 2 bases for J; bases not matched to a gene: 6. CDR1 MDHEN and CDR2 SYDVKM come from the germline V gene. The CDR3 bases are TGTGCCAGCAGCGCCCCTAGCGGGGCCACAGATACGCAGTATTTT. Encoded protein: CASSAPSGATDTQYF. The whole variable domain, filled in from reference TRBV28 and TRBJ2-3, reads DVKVTQSSRYLVKRTGEKVFLECVQDMDHENMFWYRQDPGLGLRLIYFSYDVKMKEKGDIPEGYSVSREKKERFSLILESASTNQTSMYLCASSAPSGATDTQYFGPGTRLTVL.

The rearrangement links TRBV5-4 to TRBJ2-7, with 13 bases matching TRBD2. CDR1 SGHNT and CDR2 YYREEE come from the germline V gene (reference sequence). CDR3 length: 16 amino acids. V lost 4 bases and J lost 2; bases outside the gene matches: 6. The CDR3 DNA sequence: TGTGCCAGCAGCGGAACCGGGACTAGCGGGACCTACGAGCAGTACTTC. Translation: CASSGTGTSGTYEQYF.

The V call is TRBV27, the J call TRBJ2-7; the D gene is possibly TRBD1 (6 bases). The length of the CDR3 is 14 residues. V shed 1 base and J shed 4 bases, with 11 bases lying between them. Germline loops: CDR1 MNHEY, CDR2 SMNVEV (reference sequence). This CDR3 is CASSLFPGVYEQYF. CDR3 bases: TGTGCCAGCAGTTTATTTCCAGGGGTATACGAGCAGTACTTC.

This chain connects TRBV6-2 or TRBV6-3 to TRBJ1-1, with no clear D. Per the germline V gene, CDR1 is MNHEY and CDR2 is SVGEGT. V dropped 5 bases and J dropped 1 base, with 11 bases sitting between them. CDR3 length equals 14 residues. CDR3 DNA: TGTGCCAGCAGTCCCGAGAGGGAGAACACTGAAGCTTTCTTT. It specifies CASSPERENTEAFF.

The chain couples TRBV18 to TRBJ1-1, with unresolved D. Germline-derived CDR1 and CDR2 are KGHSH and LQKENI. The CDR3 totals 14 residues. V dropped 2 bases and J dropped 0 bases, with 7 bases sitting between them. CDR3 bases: TGTGCCAGCTCACCATCAGAATTGAACACTGAAGCTTTCTTT. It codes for CASSPSELNTEAFF.